This entry lists 9 T cell receptor beta chains sequenced from one sample in a study of blood T cell repertoires in COVID-19. TCRdb keeps only in-frame clones here, not all; method: immunoSEQ multiplex PCR. The sample contains some 150,000 clones, about nine tenths of which appear only once. Sequenced input: peripheral blood. The source is a woman aged 55-69 years with COVID-19, enrolled during active disease.

The chain uses TRBV9 and TRBJ2-5, with a tentative D call TRBD2 (6 bases). The ends were cut back, 2 bases at V and 3 bases at J, with 11 bases in the middle. CDR3 length: 14 residues. Germline CDR1 is SGDLS and CDR2 is YYNGEE. Here the CDR3 DNA reads TGTGCCAGCAGCGTTTCTAGCGTGGAAGAGACCCAGTACTTC. Its protein is CASSVSSVEETQYF.

This chain uses TRBV16 with TRBJ1-2, with 8 nucleotides matching TRBD1. The CDR3 totals 15 residues. CDR1 and CDR2 from the germline V gene are KGHSY and FQNENV. V shed 2 bases and J 4 bases; nucleotides not matched to a gene: 6. CDR3 residues: CASSQLPGGSYGYTF. CDR3 sequence (DNA): TGTGCCAGCAGCCAACTACCAGGGGGCTCCTATGGCTACACCTTC. The entire variable domain, with the rest obtained from reference TRBV16 and TRBJ1-2, is as follows: GEEVAQTPKHLVRGEGQKAKLYCAPIKGHSYVFWYQQVLKNEFKFLISFQNENVFDETGMPKERFSAKCLPNSPCSLEIQATKLEDSAVYFCASSQLPGGSYGYTFGSGTRLTVV.

The chain's CDR3 is CASGFQGAGTEAFF. In DNA, the CDR3 is TGTGCTAGTGGTTTCCAGGGGGCCGGCACTGAAGCTTTCTTT. The chain combines TRBV12-5 with TRBJ1-1; 8 bases match TRBD1. Germline-derived CDR1 and CDR2 are LGHNT and FRNRAP. This CDR3 has 14 residues. J was trimmed by 4 bases and V by 3 bases; bases with no gene match: 4.

This clone occurred a few times. The rearrangement links TRBV19 to TRBJ2-2; D not resolved. V dropped 4 bases and J dropped 0 bases, with 3 bases sitting between them. This CDR3 is built from 13 residues. Germline CDR1 and CDR2: LNHDA and SQIVND (reference sequence). Written as DNA, the CDR3 is TGTGCCAGTAGTACCTCGAACACCGGGGAGCTGTTTTTT. This encodes CASSTSNTGELFF.

V is TRBV5-4 and J is TRBJ2-5; D might be TRBD2 (5 bases). Looked up from germline, CDR1 is SGHNT and CDR2 is YYREEE (reference sequence). V shed 1 base and J shed 5 bases, with 12 bases lying between them. The length of the CDR3 is 14 residues. CDR3 protein: CASSLFFLAETQYF. Here the CDR3 DNA reads TGTGCCAGCAGCTTGTTTTTCCTAGCTGAGACCCAGTACTTC.

The chain combines TRBV7-2 with TRBJ2-7; 9 bases match TRBD2. In germline, CDR1 is SGHTA, CDR2 FQGNSA. The CDR3 is 14 amino acids. Germline trimming cut 7 bases from V and 3 bases from J; bases unmatched to any gene: 7. The CDR3 DNA reads TGTGCCAGCATCCCAGCGGGAGGACTCTACGAGCAGTACTTC. Translating it yields CASIPAGGLYEQYF. Together with reference TRBV7-2 and TRBJ2-7, the CDR3 gives the full variable domain: GAGVSQSPSNKVTEKGKDVELRCDPISGHTALYWYRQSLGQGLEFLIYFQGNSAPDKSGLPSDRFSAERTGGSVSTLTIQRTQQEDSAVYLCASIPAGGLYEQYFGPGTRLTVT.

The rearrangement joins TRBV5-1 to TRBJ2-7, with D unclear. V was cut by 2 bases and J by 10 bases, with 10 bases left in between. This CDR3 is built from 11 residues. Germline-derived CDR1 and CDR2 are SGHRS and YFSETQ. The CDR3 nucleotides are TGCGCCAGCAGCTTACAGTCAGAACAGTACTTC. Translated: CASSLQSEQYF.

This sequence joins TRBV7-9 and TRBJ2-7; 8 nucleotides line up with TRBD2. There are 16 residues in the CDR3. CDR1 is SEHNR, CDR2 FQNEAQ, per germline (reference sequence). Trimming cost V 5 bases and J 3 bases; bases outside gene matches: 12. The CDR3 bases are TGTGCCAGCAGCCCCAATGAGGGACTAGTCAGCTACGAGCAGTACTTC. Its protein product is CASSPNEGLVSYEQYF.

The chain couples TRBV19 to TRBJ1-2; 7 bases agree with TRBD1. V dropped 6 bases and J dropped 8; count of bases not matched to a gene: 15. There are 15 residues in the CDR3. Germline loops: CDR1 LNHDA, CDR2 SQIVND (reference sequence). CDR3 sequence reads: CASSRDGQAEQGYTF. Here the CDR3 DNA reads TGTGCCAGTAGCCGGGACGGACAGGCGGAACAGGGCTACACCTTC.